This TCR beta chain stems from a study of cytomegalovirus exposure and HLA in healthy donors. This PCR relied on a set of 60 Vbeta primers and 13 Jbeta primers. TCRdb keeps only in-frame clones here, not all; method: immunoSEQ multiplex PCR. Of 160,000 or so clones in the sample, about four fifths were seen once. Sequenced material: PBMCs. The sequence was obtained from a woman aged 18-35 years in good health and CMV-seropositive.

For the CDR3, the DNA is TGCGCCAGCCGGCCTTTGGAGGGTCGGACTAGCGGGTCGGGCGGGCCCTACAATGAGCAGTTCTTC. It is translated as CASRPLEGRTSGSGGPYNEQFF. The rearrangement uses TRBV10-1 and TRBJ2-1; TRBD2 matches 11 bases. The CDR3 consists of 22 residues. CDR1 WNHNN and CDR2 SYGVQD come from the germline V gene (reference sequence). Trimming at V came to 8 bases and at J to 2 bases, leaving 26 bases not matched to a gene.